This T cell receptor beta chain came from a study of blood T cell repertoires in COVID-19. Trimming removed 1 base from V and 7 bases from J; junction bases left unmatched: 6. Looked up from germline, CDR1 is SNHLY and CDR2 is FYNNEI. This CDR3 contains 15 residues. Assay used: immunoSEQ multiplex PCR; TCRdb lists only in-frame clones, some missing. The sample yields about 140,000 clones, more than 60% seen once. The table lists this clone with a count of one. The chain recombines TRBV2 with TRBJ1-5, with 8 bases matching TRBD1. The sequencing input was peripheral blood. The sequence was collected from a man aged 45-65 years with acute or convalescent COVID-19. The CDR3 DNA reads TGTGCCAGCAGTGAAGGCAGGGGGCCGGAACAGCCCCAGCATTTT. This translates into CASSEGRGPEQPQHF.